This T cell receptor beta chain was recovered during a study of T cell responses to AZD1222 COVID-19 vaccine. Study background: Combined were second doses at about 4 or about 12 weeks. General study results and limits: Regions left unmutated in variants are reportedly the target of nearly half of spike-specific TCRs. White British ancestry dominated among donors, who included more females, and clonal diversity was possibly underestimated. Repertoire samples came only from after the peak T cell response.

Details on this clone: No antigen is known for it.

Sequencing used immunoSEQ multiplex PCR; TCRdb keeps in-frame clones, though not all of them. The sample consists of 54,000 or so clones, 70% to 90% of them appearing once. Sequenced here: peripheral blood, sampled on day 0 of AZD1222 vaccination. This TCR derives from an adult in good health.

The CDR3 nucleotides are TGTGCCAGCAATAGGGCCGGGACAATCTATAATTCACCCCTCCACTTT. Translating gives CASNRAGTIYNSPLHF. The J gene is TRBJ1-6, the V gene TRBV6-6; TRBD1 might be the D (6 bases). Germline V CDR1 and CDR2: MNHNY, SVGAGI (reference sequence). V was clipped by 7 bases and J by 3 bases, with 16 bases between them. The CDR3 is made up of 16 amino acids.